Here is one T cell receptor (beta chain) with its context. These data are taken from a study of blood T cell repertoires in COVID-19. Data came from immunoSEQ multiplex PCR; TCRdb stores just in-frame clones and leaves some out. The sample records fewer than 60,000 clones, around 86% being singletons. This TCR derives from a man between 65 and 80 years old with active COVID-19. The sample taken for sequencing was peripheral blood.

The CDR3 region is CASSKQGRNTEAFF. CDR3 nucleotides: TGTGCCAGCAGTAAACAGGGGAGGAACACTGAAGCTTTCTTT. The chain combines TRBV6-5 with TRBJ1-1; 7 bases agree with TRBD1. Losses at the gene ends were 5 bases for V and 1 base for J; bases not matched to a gene: 4. The CDR3 loop spans 14 amino acids. CDR1 MNHEY and CDR2 SVGAGI come from the germline V gene.